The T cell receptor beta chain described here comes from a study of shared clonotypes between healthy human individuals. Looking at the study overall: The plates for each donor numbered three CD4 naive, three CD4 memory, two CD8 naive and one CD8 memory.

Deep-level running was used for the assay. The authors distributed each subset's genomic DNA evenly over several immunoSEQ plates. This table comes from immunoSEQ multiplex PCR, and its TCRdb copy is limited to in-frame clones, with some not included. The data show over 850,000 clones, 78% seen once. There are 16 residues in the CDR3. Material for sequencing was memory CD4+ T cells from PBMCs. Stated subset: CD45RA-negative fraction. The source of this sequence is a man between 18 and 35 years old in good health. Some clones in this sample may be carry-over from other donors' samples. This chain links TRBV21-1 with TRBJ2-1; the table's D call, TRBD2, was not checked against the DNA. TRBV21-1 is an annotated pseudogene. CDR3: CASSSSSSGRALEQFF. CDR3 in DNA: TGTGCCAGCAGTTCAAGCTCTAGCGGGAGGGCCCTTGAGCAGTTCTTC.